These 9 T cell receptor beta chains came from one sample sequenced in a study of beta chain features in type 1 diabetes. Investigators reverse transcribed all isolated RNA, so they sequenced expressed TCRB transcripts. The table came from immunoSEQ multiplex PCR; TCRdb's copy has only in-frame clones and leaves some out. Of fewer than 900,000 clones listed, about a sixth are singletons. What was sequenced was naive CD4+ T cells from blood. Receptor source: a woman younger than 35 in good health.

This chain connects TRBV19 to TRBJ2-5; D is possibly TRBD1 (6 bases). The V gene's germline CDR1 is LNHDA and CDR2 SQIVND (reference sequence). The V gene lost 5 bases and the J gene lost 4 bases, with 11 bases spanning the gap. The CDR3 runs 13 residues. The chain's CDR3 is CASSGQGIETQYF. The CDR3 bases are TGTGCCAGTAGTGGGCAGGGGATAGAGACCCAGTACTTC.

This clone was counted a few times. The V gene is TRBV5-6, the J gene TRBJ2-6; D not resolved. CDR3 length equals 13 residues. V gave up 3 bases and J gave up 4 bases, with 5 bases separating them. Germline V gene sequence: CDR1 SGHDT, CDR2 YYEEEE. CDR3 protein: CASSSRGANVLTF. The CDR3 region has the DNA TGTGCCAGCAGCTCGAGAGGGGCCAACGTCCTGACTTTC.

The V gene is TRBV11-1, the J gene TRBJ2-1; D call uncertain. Per germline, CDR1 SGHAT and CDR2 FQDESV (reference sequence). V lost 7 bases and J 5 bases, leaving 30 bases between the germline ends. This CDR3 region has 19 residues. CDR3: CASTRKTVESFIQHNEQFF. CDR3 DNA: TGTGCCAGCACCCGAAAAACAGTCGAGTCCTTCATACAACACAATGAGCAGTTCTTC.

The V and J genes are TRBV29-1 and TRBJ2-3; D is possibly TRBD1 or TRBD2 (6 bases each). Germline V lookup: CDR1 SQVTM, CDR2 ANQGSEA. V was pared by 5 bases and J by 4 bases, with 10 bases between. The CDR3 runs 12 residues. For the CDR3, the DNA is TGCAGCGTTACGAGGGGGGCAGATACGCAGTATTTT. It codes for CSVTRGADTQYF.

This clone was observed a single time. The CDR3 DNA reads TGTGCCAGCAGCGGCCGTCGTGGGATGGGGGAGCAGCCCCAGCATTTT. The encoded protein is CASSGRRGMGEQPQHF. This chain connects TRBV7-8 to TRBJ1-5, with D tentatively TRBD1 (5 bases). V shed 5 bases and J shed 7 bases, with 21 bases lying between them. CDR1 is SGHVS and CDR2 is FQNEAQ in the germline V gene. CDR3 length equals 16 residues.

About this clone itself: At one boundary the junction diverges from the germline segment, which might be a read error. The chain uses TRBV20-1 and TRBJ1-4; D gene unclear. CDR1 DFQATT and CDR2 SNEGSKA come from the germline V gene (reference sequence). This CDR3 comprises 11 residues. CDR3 sequence (DNA): TGCAGTGAAGGGAACGTCGAAAAACTGTCTTTT. This sequence encodes CSEGNVEKLSF.

There are a few counts of this clone. The CDR3 loop reads CASSPPGSKAMYEQYF. DNA of the CDR3: TGTGCCAGCTCACCACCCGGCAGCAAGGCCATGTACGAGCAGTACTTC. The rearrangement uses TRBV18 and TRBJ2-7; D is unclear. V lost 0 bases to trimming and J lost 4 bases, with 16 bases between them. Germline values: CDR1 KGHSH, CDR2 LQKENI. The CDR3 runs to 16 residues.

A few counts support this clone. The chain combines TRBV19 with TRBJ2-4; TRBD1 matches 7 bases. Germline V gene data show CDR1 as LNHDA and CDR2 as SQIVND (reference sequence). The ends lost 3 bases at V and 0 bases at J; junction bases unmatched: 11. The CDR3 runs 18 residues. The CDR3 is CASSIRGLGQIAKNIQYF. The CDR3 DNA reads TGTGCCAGTAGTATCCGAGGTTTGGGACAGATAGCCAAAAACATTCAGTACTTC. The full variable domain, its missing parts supplied by reference TRBV19 and TRBJ2-4, is DGGITQSPKYLFRKEGQNVTLSCEQNLNHDAMYWYRQDPGQGLRLIYYSQIVNDFQKGDIAEGYSVSREKKESFPLTVTSAQKNPTAFYLCASSIRGLGQIAKNIQYFGAGTRLSVL.

The rearrangement joins TRBV28 to TRBJ1-5; 7 bases are a match to TRBD1. The germline V gene has CDR1 MDHEN and CDR2 SYDVKM. V shed 4 bases and J 1 base; nucleotides not matched to a gene: 7. The CDR3 contains 16 residues. For the CDR3, the DNA is TGTGCCAGCAGTTCCGACAGGGAGGGAAGCAATCAGCCCCAGCATTTT. This translates into CASSSDREGSNQPQHF.